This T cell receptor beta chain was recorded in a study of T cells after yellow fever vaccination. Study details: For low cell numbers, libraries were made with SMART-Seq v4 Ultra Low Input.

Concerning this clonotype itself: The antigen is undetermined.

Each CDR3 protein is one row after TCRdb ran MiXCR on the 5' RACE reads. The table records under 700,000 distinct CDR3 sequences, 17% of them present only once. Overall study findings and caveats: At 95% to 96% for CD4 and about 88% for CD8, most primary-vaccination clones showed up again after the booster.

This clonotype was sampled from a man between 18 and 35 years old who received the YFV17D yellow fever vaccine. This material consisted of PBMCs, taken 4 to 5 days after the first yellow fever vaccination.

The CDR3 spells CASTWGDRVNYGYTF. As DNA, the CDR3 is TGTGCCAGCACCTGGGGAGACAGAGTCAACTATGGCTACACCTTC. The V call is TRBV12-3 or TRBV12-4, the J call TRBJ1-2; tentative D call: TRBD1 (5 bases). The CDR3 loop spans 15 amino acids. Trimming left V 7 bases short and J 2 bases short, with 17 bases between.